This record concerns one T cell receptor (beta chain) sequence. The sample originates from a study of blood T cell repertoires in COVID-19. Study-level background: From T cells, B-cell-depleted T cells, or PBMCs came the material, which was cDNA or gDNA.

Patients at the Seattle site were enrolled during active infection and followed longitudinally. From germline, CDR1 is SNHLY and CDR2 FYNNEI. The CDR3 has 14 residues. Trimming pared 7 bases from V and 0 bases from J, leaving 13 bases between. Per the authors' pipeline: For nucleated cells, counts were estimated from reference gene primer amplification. Some clones are missing from TCRdb's copy, which holds only in-frame ones; the method was immunoSEQ multiplex PCR. The V and J calls and clone size come from that table; D and trimming were worked out from the DNA. The table lists 200,000 to 300,000 clones, about four fifths of them singletons.

The sample was peripheral blood. The sequence was obtained from a woman older than 75 with COVID-19, enrolled during active disease. The chain combines TRBV2 with TRBJ2-7; maybe TRBD2 (5 bases). The CDR3 is CASTRDSNSYEQYF. CDR3 DNA sequence: TGTGCCAGCACCCGGGATTCGAACTCCTACGAGCAGTACTTC.